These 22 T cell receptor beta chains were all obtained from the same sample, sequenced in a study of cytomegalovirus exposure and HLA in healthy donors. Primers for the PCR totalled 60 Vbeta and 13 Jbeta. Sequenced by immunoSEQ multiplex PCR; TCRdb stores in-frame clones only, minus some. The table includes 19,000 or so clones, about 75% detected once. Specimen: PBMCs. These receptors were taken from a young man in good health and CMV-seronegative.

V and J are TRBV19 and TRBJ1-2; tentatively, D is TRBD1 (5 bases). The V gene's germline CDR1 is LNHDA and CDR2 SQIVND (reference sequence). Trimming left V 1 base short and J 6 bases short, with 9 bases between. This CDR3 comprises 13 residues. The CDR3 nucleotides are TGTGCCAGTAGTATAGGGCAGGGTGATGGCTACACCTTC. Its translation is CASSIGQGDGYTF.

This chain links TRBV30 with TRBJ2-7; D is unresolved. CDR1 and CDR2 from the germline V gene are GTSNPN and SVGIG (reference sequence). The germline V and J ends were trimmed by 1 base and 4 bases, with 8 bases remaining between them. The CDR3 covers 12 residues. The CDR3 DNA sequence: TGTGCCTGGAGTGCCTCAGAATACGAGCAGTACTTC. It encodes CAWSASEYEQYF.

The CDR3 spells CASTGEGRGNQPQHF. The CDR3 nucleotides read TGTGCCAGCACCGGGGAGGGGCGGGGAAATCAGCCCCAGCATTTT. The chain joins TRBV6-1 to TRBJ1-5; D is possibly TRBD1 (5 bases). The CDR3 covers 15 residues. Germline CDR1 reads MNHNS; CDR2 reads SASEGT. Trimming shortened V by 7 bases and J by 4 bases, and 17 bases separated the two germline ends.

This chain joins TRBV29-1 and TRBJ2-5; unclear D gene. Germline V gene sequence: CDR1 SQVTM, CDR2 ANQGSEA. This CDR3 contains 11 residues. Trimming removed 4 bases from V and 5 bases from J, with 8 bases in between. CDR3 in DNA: TGCAGCGTTGTTCCCGGGGAGACCCAGTACTTC. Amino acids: CSVVPGETQYF.

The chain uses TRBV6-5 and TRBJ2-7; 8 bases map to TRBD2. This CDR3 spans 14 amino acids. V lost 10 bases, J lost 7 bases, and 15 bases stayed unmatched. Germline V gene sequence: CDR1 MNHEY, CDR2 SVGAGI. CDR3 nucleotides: TGTGCCACCCGGGGGACTAGGGCCTCTCGTGAGCAGTACTTC. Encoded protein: CATRGTRASREQYF.

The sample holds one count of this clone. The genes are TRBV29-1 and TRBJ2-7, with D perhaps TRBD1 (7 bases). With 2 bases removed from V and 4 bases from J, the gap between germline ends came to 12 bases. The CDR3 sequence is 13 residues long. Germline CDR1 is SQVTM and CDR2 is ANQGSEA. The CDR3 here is CSVESQGGYEQYF. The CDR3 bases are TGCAGCGTTGAATCCCAGGGGGGATACGAGCAGTACTTC.

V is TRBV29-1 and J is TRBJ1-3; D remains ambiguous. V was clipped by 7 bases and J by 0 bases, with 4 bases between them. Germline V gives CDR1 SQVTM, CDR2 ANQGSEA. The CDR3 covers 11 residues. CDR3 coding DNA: TGCAGCGCCCACTCTGGAAACACCATATATTTT. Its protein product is CSAHSGNTIYF.

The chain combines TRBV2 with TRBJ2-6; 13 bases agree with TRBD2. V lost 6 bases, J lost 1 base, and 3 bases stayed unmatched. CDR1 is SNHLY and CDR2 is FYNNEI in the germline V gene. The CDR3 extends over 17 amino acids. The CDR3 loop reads CASSPLAGGSGANVLTF. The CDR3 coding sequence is TGTGCCAGCAGCCCACTAGCGGGAGGGTCTGGGGCCAACGTCCTGACTTTC.

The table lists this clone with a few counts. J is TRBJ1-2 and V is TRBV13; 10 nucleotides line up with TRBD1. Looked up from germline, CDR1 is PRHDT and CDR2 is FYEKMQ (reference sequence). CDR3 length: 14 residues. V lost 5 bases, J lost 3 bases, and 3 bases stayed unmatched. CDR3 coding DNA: TGTGCCAGCAGCGAAGGGACAGGGGACTATGGCTACACCTTC. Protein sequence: CASSEGTGDYGYTF.

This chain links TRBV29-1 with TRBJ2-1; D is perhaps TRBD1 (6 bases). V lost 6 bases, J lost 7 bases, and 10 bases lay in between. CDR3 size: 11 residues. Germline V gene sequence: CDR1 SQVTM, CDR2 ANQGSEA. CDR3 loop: CSVNRGNEQFF. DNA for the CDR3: TGCAGCGTGAATAGGGGGAATGAGCAGTTCTTC.

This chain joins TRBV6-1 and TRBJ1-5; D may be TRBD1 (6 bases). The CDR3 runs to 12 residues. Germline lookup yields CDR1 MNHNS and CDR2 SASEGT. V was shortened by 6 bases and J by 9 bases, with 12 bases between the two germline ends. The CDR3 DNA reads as TGTGCCAGCAGCGGGGGAGGGGGGCCCCAGCATTTT. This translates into CASSGGGGPQHF.

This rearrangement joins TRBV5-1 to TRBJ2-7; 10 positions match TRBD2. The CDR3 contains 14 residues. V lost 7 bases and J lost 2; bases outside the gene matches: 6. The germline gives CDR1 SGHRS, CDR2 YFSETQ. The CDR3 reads CASRLAGAPYEQYF. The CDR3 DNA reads TGCGCCAGCCGCCTAGCGGGGGCCCCCTACGAGCAGTACTTC.

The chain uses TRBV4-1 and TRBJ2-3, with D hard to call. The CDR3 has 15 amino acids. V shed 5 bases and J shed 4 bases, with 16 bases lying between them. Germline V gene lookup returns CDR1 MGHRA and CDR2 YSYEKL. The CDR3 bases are TGCGCCAGCAGCGAAACGGCGGAGTGGTCAGATACGCAGTATTTT. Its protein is CASSETAEWSDTQYF.

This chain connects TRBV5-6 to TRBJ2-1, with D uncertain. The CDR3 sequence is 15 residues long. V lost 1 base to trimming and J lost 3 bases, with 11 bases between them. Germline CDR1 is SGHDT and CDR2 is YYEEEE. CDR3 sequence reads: CASSLPHLVYNEQFF. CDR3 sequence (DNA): TGTGCCAGCAGCTTGCCGCACCTAGTCTACAATGAGCAGTTCTTC.

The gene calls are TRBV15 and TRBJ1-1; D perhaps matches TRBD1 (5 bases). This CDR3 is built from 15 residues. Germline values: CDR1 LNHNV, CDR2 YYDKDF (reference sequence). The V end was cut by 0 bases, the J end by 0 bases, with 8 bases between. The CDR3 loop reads CATSRDRQMNTEAFF. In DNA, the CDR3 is TGTGCCACCAGCAGAGATCGACAGATGAACACTGAAGCTTTCTTT.

The CDR3 protein is CASSQEPLDTEAFF. CDR3 bases: TGCGCCAGCAGCCAAGAGCCACTGGACACTGAAGCTTTCTTT. The J gene is TRBJ1-1, the V gene TRBV4-1; D not resolved. The CDR3 is 14 residues long. Germline-derived CDR1 and CDR2 are MGHRA and YSYEKL. The V end was cut by 0 bases, the J end by 3 bases, with 8 bases between.

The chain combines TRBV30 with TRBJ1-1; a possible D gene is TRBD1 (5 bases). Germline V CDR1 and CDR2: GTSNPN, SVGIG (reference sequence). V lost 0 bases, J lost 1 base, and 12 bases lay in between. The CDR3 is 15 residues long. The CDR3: CAWSVWGGTNTEAFF. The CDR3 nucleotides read TGTGCCTGGAGTGTATGGGGGGGGACGAACACTGAAGCTTTCTTT.

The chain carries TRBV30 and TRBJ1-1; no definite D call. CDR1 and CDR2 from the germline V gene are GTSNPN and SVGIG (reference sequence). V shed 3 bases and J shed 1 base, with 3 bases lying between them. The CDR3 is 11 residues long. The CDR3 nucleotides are TGTGCCTGGAGGCGGAACACTGAAGCTTTCTTT. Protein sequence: CAWRRNTEAFF.

The CDR3 here is CASSLARQGSIQYF. CDR3 nucleotide sequence: TGCGCCAGCAGCTTGGCGAGACAGGGAAGCATTCAGTACTTC. The genes are TRBV5-1 and TRBJ2-4; 7 positions agree with TRBD1. V lost 0 bases and J lost 9; bases outside the gene matches: 6. Germline-derived CDR1 and CDR2 are SGHRS and YFSETQ. The CDR3 extends over 14 amino acids.

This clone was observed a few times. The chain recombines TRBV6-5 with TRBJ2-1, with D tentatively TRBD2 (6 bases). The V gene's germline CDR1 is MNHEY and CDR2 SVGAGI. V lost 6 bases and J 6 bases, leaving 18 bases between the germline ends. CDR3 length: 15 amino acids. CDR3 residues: CASRSGTSPFNEQFF. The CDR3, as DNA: TGTGCCAGCAGATCCGGGACTTCACCCTTCAATGAGCAGTTCTTC.

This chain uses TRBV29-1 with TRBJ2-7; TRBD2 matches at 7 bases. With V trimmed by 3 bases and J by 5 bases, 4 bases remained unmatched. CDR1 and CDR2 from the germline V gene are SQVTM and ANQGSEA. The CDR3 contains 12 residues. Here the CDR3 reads CSVEGGSHEQYF. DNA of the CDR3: TGCAGCGTTGAGGGCGGGAGCCACGAGCAGTACTTC.

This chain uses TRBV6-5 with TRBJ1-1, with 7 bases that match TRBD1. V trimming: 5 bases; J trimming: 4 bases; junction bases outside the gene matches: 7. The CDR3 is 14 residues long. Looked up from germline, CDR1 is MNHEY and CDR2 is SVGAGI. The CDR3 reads CASSNRGGGTEAFF. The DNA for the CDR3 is TGTGCCAGCAGTAACAGGGGTGGGGGCACTGAAGCTTTCTTT.